This TCR beta chain was observed in a study of blood T cell repertoires in COVID-19. About the study: The United States, Italy and Spain provided the acute and convalescent COVID-19 samples.

This CDR3 is 13 amino acids long. CDR1 is MNHEY and CDR2 is SVGAGI in the germline V gene. With 0 bases removed from V and 8 bases from J, the gap between germline ends came to 10 bases. Authors' data handling: Scientists estimated how many nucleated cells there were by amplifying reference gene primers. Libraries were prepared by immunoSEQ multiplex PCR; TCRdb keeps only in-frame clonotypes and omits some of them. The V and J calls and the clone size are those of that table, but D and trimming were determined from the DNA. Counted here are some 170,000 clones, 65% to 85% occurring once; the ten biggest clones make up about 6.7%. Seattle participants joined during active infection and were tracked over time.

The source is a woman aged 40 to 55 with COVID-19, enrolled during active disease. Sequencing was carried out using peripheral blood. The chain carries TRBV6-5 and TRBJ1-2; D gene unclear. CDR3 amino acids: CASSYSGGRGYTF. The CDR3 DNA reads as TGTGCCAGCAGTTACTCGGGTGGGCGCGGCTACACCTTC.